This TCR beta chain appears in the sequencing data of a study of T cell responses to AZD1222 COVID-19 vaccine. For the study at large: Second doses were pooled across both intervals (about 4 or about 12 weeks). The study's findings and limits: A mostly white British donor set with more females was recruited, and clonal diversity was possibly underestimated. In the spike-specific TCR repertoire, nearly half reportedly target unmutated variant regions.

The method was immunoSEQ multiplex PCR; TCRdb's version includes in-frame clones alone and lacks a portion of them. Of some 92,000 clones in the sample, approximately 91% were seen once. As to this clone: Its antigen is unknown.

Trimming removed 1 base from V and 5 bases from J, with 15 bases in between. CDR3 length: 16 amino acids. Germline V gene data show CDR1 as LNHNV and CDR2 as YYDKDF (reference sequence). The input for sequencing was peripheral blood, taken on day 0 of AZD1222 vaccination. The genes are TRBV15 and TRBJ2-4; D possibly corresponds to TRBD2 (7 bases). This receptor was obtained from an adult in good health. The CDR3 region has the DNA TGTGCCACCAGCAGAGCAGGGGCGGGGGATGAAAACATTCAGTACTTC. This sequence encodes CATSRAGAGDENIQYF.